The 27 T cell receptor beta chains below come from one sample, sequenced in a study of blood T cell repertoires in COVID-19. Measured with immunoSEQ multiplex PCR; TCRdb has only the in-frame clones, and not every one. The table has 100,000 to 150,000 clones, approximately 89% seen once. Sequenced: peripheral blood. These receptors were taken from an older woman with COVID-19, enrolled during active disease.

In regard to this clone: Its ends do not fully match the called genes, so a read error is possible. CDR3: CAWSYTREVGNTNF. CDR3 nucleotide sequence: TGTGCCTGGAGCTACACTAGGGAAGTAGGTAACACGAACTTC. V gene TRBV30 combines with J gene TRBJ2-7, with D possibly TRBD2 on 5 matching bases. The CDR3 totals 14 residues. Germline values: CDR1 GTSNPN, CDR2 SVGIG (reference sequence).

Remarks on this clone: The sample carries other DNA sequences with the same CDR3. This rearrangement joins TRBV5-1 to TRBJ2-3, with D tentatively TRBD1 (5 bases). Germline V lookup: CDR1 SGHRS, CDR2 YFSETQ. The CDR3 is 14 residues long. Trimming took 0 bases from V and 2 from J, leaving 7 bases between them. The CDR3, as DNA: TGCGCCAGCAGCTTGGGACAGCTCACAGATACGCAGTATTTT. This sequence encodes CASSLGQLTDTQYF. Looking up the rest from reference TRBV5-1 and TRBJ2-3 gives the full variable domain: KAGVTQTPRYLIKTRGQQVTLSCSPISGHRSVSWYQQTPGQGLQFLFEYFSETQRNKGNFPGRFSGRQFSNSRSEMNVSTLELGDSALYLCASSLGQLTDTQYFGPGTRLTVL.

The gene calls are TRBV5-1 and TRBJ1-2, with 7 bases lining up with TRBD1. The CDR3 has 12 residues. Germline CDR1 reads SGHRS; CDR2 reads YFSETQ. With V trimmed by 5 bases and J by 8 bases, 6 bases remained unmatched. The CDR3 region has the DNA TGCGCCAGCAGGCTCCGAGGGGGCGGCTACACCTTC. Its translation: CASRLRGGGYTF.

CDR3 in amino acids: CASSQVTGQGPLHF. In DNA, the CDR3 is TGTGCCAGCAGCCAAGTGACTGGGCAGGGTCCCCTCCACTTT. This chain links TRBV3-1 (or the pseudogene TRBV3-2) with TRBJ1-6; tentatively, D is TRBD1 (5 bases). Germline V gene data show CDR1 as LGHDT and CDR2 as YNNKEL (reference sequence). V was clipped by 1 base and J by 13 bases, with 14 bases between them. CDR3 size: 14 residues.

The rearrangement uses TRBV2 and TRBJ1-5; TRBD1 agrees at 7 bases. With 2 bases clipped from V and 2 bases from J, the junction kept 6 bases outside the gene matches. The germline CDR1 and CDR2 sequences are SNHLY and FYNNEI. CDR3 length equals 16 residues. The CDR3 reads CASSERDRRRNQPQHF. Written as DNA, the CDR3 is TGTGCCAGCAGTGAAAGGGACAGACGGCGCAATCAGCCCCAGCATTTT. Drawing the rest from reference TRBV2 and TRBJ1-5, the complete variable domain is EPEVTQTPSHQVTQMGQEVILRCVPISNHLYFYWYRQILGQKVEFLVSFYNNEISEKSEIFDDQFSVERPDGSNFTLKIRSTKLEDSAMYFCASSERDRRRNQPQHFGDGTRLSIL.

For this clone: This sample includes further DNA sequences coding for the same CDR3. J is TRBJ2-2 and V is TRBV9; 12 positions agree with TRBD2. The V and J ends lost 4 bases and 3 bases, in that order; junction bases with no gene match: 4. Germline-derived CDR1 and CDR2 are SGDLS and YYNGEE. This CDR3 is 16 amino acids long. CDR3 in DNA: TGTGCCAGCAGCCCGACTAGCGGGGGTCACACCGGGGAGCTGTTTTTT. It specifies CASSPTSGGHTGELFF.

The J gene is TRBJ2-7, the V gene TRBV19, with 11 nucleotides matching TRBD1. Germline V gene data show CDR1 as LNHDA and CDR2 as SQIVND (reference sequence). Germline trimming cut 5 bases from V and 3 bases from J; bases unmatched to any gene: 6. The CDR3 covers 15 residues. Written as DNA, the CDR3 is TGTGCCAGTAGTCAGGGGACAGGGGGTTTCTACGAGCAGTACTTC. Translated, it gives CASSQGTGGFYEQYF. Full variable domain (rest looked up from reference TRBV19 and TRBJ2-7): DGGITQSPKYLFRKEGQNVTLSCEQNLNHDAMYWYRQDPGQGLRLIYYSQIVNDFQKGDIAEGYSVSREKKESFPLTVTSAQKNPTAFYLCASSQGTGGFYEQYFGPGTRLTVT.

The rearrangement links TRBV30 to TRBJ1-3; D remains ambiguous. The CDR3 consists of 14 residues. The germline V gene encodes CDR1 GTSNPN and CDR2 SVGIG (reference sequence). Trimming removed 2 bases at V and 2 bases at J, with 10 bases between. This CDR3 is CAWSLEFPGNTIYF. CDR3 bases: TGTGCCTGGAGTTTAGAGTTCCCTGGAAACACCATATATTTT.

The V call is TRBV30, the J call TRBJ1-2; D uncertain. Germline-derived CDR1 and CDR2 are GTSNPN and SVGIG (reference sequence). V was shortened by 0 bases and J by 5 bases, with 16 bases between the two germline ends. The CDR3 runs to 15 residues. The CDR3 sequence: CAWSVRSAYLYGYTF. CDR3 DNA sequence: TGTGCCTGGAGTGTACGGTCCGCTTATCTATATGGCTACACCTTC.

The chain couples TRBV29-1 to TRBJ1-3, with 7 bases identical to TRBD1. The junction had 3 bases not matched to a gene; V was cut back by 4 bases and J by 0 bases. The CDR3 consists of 14 residues. Germline CDR1 SQVTM, CDR2 ANQGSEA. The CDR3 spells CSVGDSSSGNTIYF. Here the CDR3 DNA reads TGCAGCGTTGGGGACAGCTCCTCTGGAAACACCATATATTTT.

The chain combines TRBV28 with TRBJ1-6, with 9 bases fitting TRBD1. With V trimmed by 7 bases and J by 8 bases, 12 bases remained unmatched. Looked up from germline, CDR1 is MDHEN and CDR2 is SYDVKM. This CDR3 comprises 16 residues. The CDR3, as DNA: TGTGCCAGCACCCGGACAGGGGCTACGGGAGATTCACCCCTCCACTTT. Translation gives CASTRTGATGDSPLHF.

The chain employs TRBV4-2 and TRBJ2-5; 13 nucleotides agree with TRBD2. After removal of 4 bases from V and 4 bases from J, the junction contained 3 bases not matched to a gene. From germline, CDR1 is LGHNA and CDR2 YNFKEQ. This CDR3 is built from 15 residues. The chain's CDR3 is CASSPLAGGPETQYF. The CDR3 region has the DNA TGTGCCAGCAGCCCACTAGCGGGGGGGCCAGAGACCCAGTACTTC.

In its sample, this clone was seen a few times. CDR3 in DNA: TGTGCCAGCAGCTCCTACCAGGGGGCGAAAATGAACACTGAAGCTTTCTTT. This translates into CASSSYQGAKMNTEAFF. The V call is TRBV11-2, the J call TRBJ1-1; 8 nucleotides align to TRBD1. This CDR3 is 17 amino acids long. Germline V lookup: CDR1 SGHAT, CDR2 FQNNGV. The V and J ends lost 4 bases and 0 bases, in that order; junction bases with no gene match: 10.

The CDR3 spells CASSTGQIMNTEAFF. CDR3 DNA: TGTGCCAGCAGCACCGGACAGATCATGAACACTGAAGCTTTCTTT. The chain combines TRBV5-8 with TRBJ1-1; D may be TRBD1 (6 bases). This CDR3 spans 15 amino acids. V was shortened by 4 bases and J by 0 bases, with 13 bases between the two germline ends. From germline, CDR1 is SGHTS and CDR2 YDEGEE.

The chain links TRBV6-6 to TRBJ1-6, with D perhaps matching TRBD1 (5 bases). V dropped 6 bases and J dropped 0 bases, with 24 bases sitting between them. The CDR3 has 20 residues. The germline CDR1 and CDR2 sequences are MNHNY and SVGAGI (reference sequence). The CDR3 nucleotides are TGTGCCAGCAGCTTTTCCCCAATGTCGACAGCCCACTCCTATAATTCACCCCTCCACTTT. Its translation is CASSFSPMSTAHSYNSPLHF.

V and J are TRBV7-2 and TRBJ2-1, with 7 bases matching TRBD2. CDR1 and CDR2 from the germline V gene are SGHTA and FQGNSA. Germline trimming cut 5 bases from V and 0 bases from J; bases unmatched to any gene: 7. The CDR3 has 16 amino acids. The CDR3 loop is CASSPGLSPSYNEQFF. The CDR3 DNA sequence: TGTGCCAGCAGCCCGGGACTATCCCCCTCCTACAATGAGCAGTTCTTC.

The J gene is TRBJ2-2, the V gene TRBV7-8, with 11 nucleotides matching TRBD2. After removal of 1 base from V and 5 bases from J, the junction contained 3 bases not matched to a gene. Germline V gene sequence: CDR1 SGHVS, CDR2 FQNEAQ. The CDR3 is 16 residues long. The CDR3 DNA is TGTGCCAGCAGCTTAGGACTAGCGGGGTTGACCGGGGAGCTGTTTTTT. Translated, it gives CASSLGLAGLTGELFF.

For this clone: This same CDR3 is encoded by further DNA sequences in the sample. The chain combines TRBV3-1 (or the pseudogene TRBV3-2) with TRBJ1-6, with 7 bases that match TRBD1. The germline CDR1 and CDR2 sequences are LGHDT and YNNKEL (reference sequence). The length of the CDR3 is 14 residues. The V gene end was trimmed by 4 bases and the J gene end by 7 bases; junction bases not matched to a gene: 4. The CDR3 region is CASSPLQGNSPLHF. DNA of the CDR3: TGTGCCAGCAGCCCCCTACAGGGGAATTCACCCCTCCACTTT.

The V gene is TRBV4-1, the J gene TRBJ2-5; TRBD2 aligns across 10 bases. The CDR3 length is 15 residues. Germline assignment: CDR1 MGHRA and CDR2 YSYEKL. Trimming at V came to 1 base and at J to 5 bases, leaving 4 bases not matched to a gene. The CDR3 nucleotides are TGCGCCAGCAGCCAAGTCCTAGCGGGGGATGAGACCCAGTACTTC. This codes for CASSQVLAGDETQYF.

The genes are TRBV2 and TRBJ2-7; TRBD1 might be the D (5 bases). V was shortened by 4 bases and J by 2 bases, with 12 bases between the two germline ends. The CDR3 contains 14 residues. The V gene's germline CDR1 is SNHLY and CDR2 FYNNEI. CDR3 bases: TGTGCCAGCAGTGCCCAGGGTGGACCCTACGAGCAGTACTTC. Protein sequence: CASSAQGGPYEQYF. Together with reference TRBV2 and TRBJ2-7, the CDR3 gives the full variable domain: EPEVTQTPSHQVTQMGQEVILRCVPISNHLYFYWYRQILGQKVEFLVSFYNNEISEKSEIFDDQFSVERPDGSNFTLKIRSTKLEDSAMYFCASSAQGGPYEQYFGPGTRLTVT.

CDR3 coding DNA: TGTGCCAGCAGCCCTCAGGTGGCGAACACTGAAGCTTTCTTT. Encoded protein: CASSPQVANTEAFF. The genes are TRBV5-4 and TRBJ1-1, with D unresolved. The V gene's germline CDR1 is SGHNT and CDR2 YYREEE (reference sequence). CDR3 length equals 14 residues. The ends were cut back, 4 bases at V and 1 base at J, with 11 bases in the middle.

This rearrangement joins TRBV9 to TRBJ2-2, with 7 bases identical to TRBD1. CDR3 length equals 15 residues. V was pared by 4 bases and J by 4 bases, with 7 bases of the junction left unmatched. Looked up from germline, CDR1 is SGDLS and CDR2 is YYNGEE. The CDR3 spells CASSPTPGGTGELFF. Here the CDR3 DNA reads TGTGCCAGCAGCCCCACTCCAGGGGGCACCGGGGAGCTGTTTTTT. The full variable domain, its missing parts supplied by reference TRBV9 and TRBJ2-2, is DSGVTQTPKHLITATGQRVTLRCSPRSGDLSVYWYQQSLDQGLQFLIQYYNGEERAKGNILERFSAQQFPDLHSELNLSSLELGDSALYFCASSPTPGGTGELFFGEGSRLTVL.

The V gene is TRBV27, the J gene TRBJ1-2; perhaps TRBD1 as D (6 bases). CDR3 length equals 15 residues. CDR1 and CDR2 (germline): MNHEY, SMNVEV (reference sequence). Trimming stripped 7 bases from V and 7 bases from J, with 22 bases between. CDR3 sequence (DNA): TGTGCCAGCACCTTAAGGGCCCAGGGGCGCGGTGGCTACACCTTC. This codes for CASTLRAQGRGGYTF.

The rearrangement uses TRBV30 and TRBJ1-1; D perhaps matches TRBD1 (5 bases). The CDR3 extends over 12 amino acids. The V and J ends lost 1 base and 2 bases respectively, with 5 bases between them. The germline V gene has CDR1 GTSNPN and CDR2 SVGIG (reference sequence). CDR3 nucleotides: TGTGCCTGGAGTGGGGGCAACACTGAAGCTTTCTTT. It is translated as CAWSGGNTEAFF.

This rearrangement joins TRBV28 to TRBJ1-5, with a possible D match to TRBD1 (5 bases). The CDR3 sequence is 18 residues long. From germline, CDR1 is MDHEN and CDR2 SYDVKM. Trimming stripped 0 bases from V and 3 bases from J, with 18 bases between. CDR3 coding DNA: TGTGCCAGCAGTTTATGGGCAGGGAGGGATATAGACAATCAGCCCCAGCATTTT. Translation gives CASSLWAGRDIDNQPQHF.

The chain employs TRBV27 and TRBJ1-6; D is ambiguous. V gave up 2 bases and J gave up 6 bases, with 8 bases separating them. The CDR3 has 14 amino acids. Per the germline V gene, CDR1 is MNHEY and CDR2 is SMNVEV (reference sequence). In DNA form, the CDR3 reads TGTGCCAGCAGTTTAAACAGCATTAATTCACCCCTCCACTTT. As protein: CASSLNSINSPLHF.

V and J are TRBV5-1 and TRBJ2-3; 9 nucleotides agree with TRBD2. CDR3 length: 18 amino acids. Per the germline V gene, CDR1 is SGHRS and CDR2 is YFSETQ. J lost 3 bases, V lost 0 bases, and 11 bases had no gene match. The CDR3 DNA is TGCGCCAGCAGCTTGGAAGTTAGCGGGGGTGGGTTAACAGATACGCAGTATTTT. This gives the protein CASSLEVSGGGLTDTQYF.